This record looks at one T cell receptor beta chain sequence and its context. Germline V gene data show CDR1 as KGHDR and CDR2 as SFDVKD. The CDR3 is 14 residues long. Trimming took 5 bases from V and 0 from J, leaving 9 bases between them. This entry belongs to a study of blood T cells in healthy people across ages. Healthy individuals of Caucasian origin from Russia, aged roughly 6 to 95, served as donors. PCR was performed a second time for about 7 to 12 cycles using a sample-barcoded 5' primer and a J-beta primer mix. TCRdb recomputed calls from the 5' RACE reads with MiXCR, one row per CDR3 protein. The sample yields around 650,000 distinct CDR3 sequences, roughly two fifths seen once.

Sequencing was performed on blood. The V call is TRBV24-1, the J call TRBJ1-2; D call uncertain. This sequence originates from an elderly man in good health. The CDR3 region has the DNA TGTGCCACCAGTGGGAAAAACTCTAACTATGGCTACACCTTC. Its translation is CATSGKNSNYGYTF.